This TCR beta chain was profiled in a study of long-term antiretroviral therapy in people with HIV. Study information: First collections came about a decade before the 2015 immediate-ART recommendation. Whole-study results and caveats: Narrower CDR3 length ranges marked HIV repertoires relative to controls.

Assay version v3.0 of immunoSEQ was used, and it was run at survey level. Sequencing was performed with immunoSEQ multiplex PCR; in TCRdb, only in-frame clones are kept and a portion is missing. In the table there are 30,000 to 40,000 clones, around 74% of which are singletons. For this clone: The target antigen is unknown.

HIV-positive participants all received treatment in the United States. From germline, CDR1 is SGHNT and CDR2 YENEEA. The V end was cut by 0 bases, the J end by 5 bases, with 8 bases between. CDR3 size: 13 residues. This specimen consisted of unsorted PBMCs, obtained 3 years after starting antiretroviral therapy. The genes are TRBV11-3 and TRBJ2-7; TRBD1 is a possible D gene (6 bases). This TCR was recovered from a man aged 50 to 60 with HIV. Here the CDR3 reads CASSLEGADEQYF. As DNA, the CDR3 is TGTGCCAGCAGCTTAGAGGGGGCTGACGAGCAGTACTTC.